One sample yielded the 10 T cell receptor beta chains listed below, sequenced in a study of shared clonotypes between healthy human individuals. Repertoires were generated with immunoSEQ multiplex PCR, while TCRdb's copy carries only in-frame clones and drops some. This table holds millions of clones, 85% to 95% found once. Source material: naive CD4+ T cells from PBMCs. Subset: CD45RA+ positively selected. The receptors shown here come from a man younger than 30 in good health. Some clones in this sample may be carry-over from other donors' samples.

As to this clone: This CDR3 is also generated by other DNA sequences in the sample. This chain uses TRBV14 with TRBJ2-2; D not resolved. The CDR3 has 13 amino acids. The V gene's germline CDR1 is SGHDN and CDR2 FVKESK. Deletions cut 2 bases from V and 5 bases from J, with 6 bases between. CDR3 sequence reads: CASSQSRTGELFF. CDR3 bases: TGTGCCAGCAGCCAAAGCAGGACCGGGGAGCTGTTTTTT.

The CDR3 spells CASRGVGQGVNEQYF. The CDR3 DNA sequence: TGTGCCAGCAGGGGAGTGGGACAGGGAGTGAACGAGCAGTACTTC. J is TRBJ2-7 and V is TRBV28; 9 nucleotides agree with TRBD1. Germline CDR1 and CDR2: MDHEN and SYDVKM. With 6 bases clipped from V and 5 bases from J, the junction kept 11 bases outside the gene matches. The CDR3 has 15 amino acids. Full variable domain (outside the CDR3, taken from reference TRBV28 and TRBJ2-7): DVKVTQSSRYLVKRTGEKVFLECVQDMDHENMFWYRQDPGLGLRLIYFSYDVKMKEKGDIPEGYSVSREKKERFSLILESASTNQTSMYLCASRGVGQGVNEQYFGPGTRLTVT.

The V and J genes are TRBV5-6 and TRBJ2-7; 10 bases are shared with TRBD1. V shed 3 bases and J 7 bases; nucleotides not matched to a gene: 7. The germline gives CDR1 SGHDT, CDR2 YYEEEE. The CDR3 covers 14 residues. The CDR3 is CASSYRQGAPEQYF. The CDR3 DNA sequence: TGTGCCAGCAGCTACAGACAGGGGGCGCCTGAGCAGTACTTC.

This clone was found once. The chain combines TRBV6-6 with TRBJ1-1; maybe TRBD1 (5 bases). Germline lookup yields CDR1 MNHNY and CDR2 SVGAGI (reference sequence). The CDR3 sequence is 14 residues long. Trimming removed 5 bases from V and 2 bases from J, with 12 bases in between. CDR3 nucleotides: TGTGCCAGCAGTGACGACAGTTATAACACTGAAGCTTTCTTT. It encodes CASSDDSYNTEAFF.

This sequence joins TRBV5-6 and TRBJ1-2; D ambiguous. Germline V gene data show CDR1 as SGHDT and CDR2 as YYEEEE. This CDR3 region has 12 residues. V was pared by 1 base and J by 6 bases, with 7 bases between. The CDR3 DNA sequence: TGTGCCAGCAGCTTGTTGGCGAATGGCTACACCTTC. Translated, it gives CASSLLANGYTF.

The CDR3: CASRVDSGANVLTF. CDR3 in DNA: TGTGCCAGTAGGGTGGACTCTGGGGCCAACGTCCTGACTTTC. The chain is built from TRBV19 and TRBJ2-6; D is ambiguous. V lost 6 bases to trimming and J lost 0 bases, with 6 bases between them. CDR3 length: 14 amino acids. Germline-derived CDR1 and CDR2 are LNHDA and SQIVND (reference sequence).

The chain uses TRBV7-3 and TRBJ2-7; the D gene is possibly TRBD2 (7 bases). Germline V gives CDR1 SGHTA, CDR2 FQGTGA. V lost 5 bases to trimming and J lost 2 bases, with 16 bases between them. The CDR3 is made up of 15 amino acids. In DNA form, the CDR3 reads TGTGCCAGCAGCCCACGGTCGGGGGGCCCCTACGAGCAGTACTTC. It is translated as CASSPRSGGPYEQYF.

The CDR3 DNA follows: TGTGCCAGCAGTTTCGACAGGGTCTACGAGCAGTACTTC. It codes for CASSFDRVYEQYF. This rearrangement joins TRBV28 to TRBJ2-7; TRBD1 matches at 7 bases. V was pared by 3 bases and J by 3 bases, with 2 bases of the junction left unmatched. The CDR3 length is 13 residues. CDR1 is MDHEN and CDR2 is SYDVKM in the germline V gene.

The chain employs TRBV19 and TRBJ2-7, with a possible D match to TRBD1 (6 bases). Trimming left V 3 bases short and J 4 bases short, with 10 bases between. The length of the CDR3 is 13 residues. From germline, CDR1 is LNHDA and CDR2 SQIVND (reference sequence). CDR3: CASSIQGKYEQYF. For the CDR3, the DNA is TGTGCCAGTAGTATCCAGGGGAAATACGAGCAGTACTTC.

The chain combines TRBV7-2 with TRBJ2-3; D is possibly TRBD2 (6 bases). V lost 8 bases and J lost 1, with 10 bases in between. CDR1 is SGHTA, CDR2 FQGNSA, per germline. The CDR3 totals 13 residues. The CDR3 region is CASVASGTDTQYF. CDR3 in DNA: TGTGCCAGCGTCGCTAGCGGCACAGATACGCAGTATTTT.